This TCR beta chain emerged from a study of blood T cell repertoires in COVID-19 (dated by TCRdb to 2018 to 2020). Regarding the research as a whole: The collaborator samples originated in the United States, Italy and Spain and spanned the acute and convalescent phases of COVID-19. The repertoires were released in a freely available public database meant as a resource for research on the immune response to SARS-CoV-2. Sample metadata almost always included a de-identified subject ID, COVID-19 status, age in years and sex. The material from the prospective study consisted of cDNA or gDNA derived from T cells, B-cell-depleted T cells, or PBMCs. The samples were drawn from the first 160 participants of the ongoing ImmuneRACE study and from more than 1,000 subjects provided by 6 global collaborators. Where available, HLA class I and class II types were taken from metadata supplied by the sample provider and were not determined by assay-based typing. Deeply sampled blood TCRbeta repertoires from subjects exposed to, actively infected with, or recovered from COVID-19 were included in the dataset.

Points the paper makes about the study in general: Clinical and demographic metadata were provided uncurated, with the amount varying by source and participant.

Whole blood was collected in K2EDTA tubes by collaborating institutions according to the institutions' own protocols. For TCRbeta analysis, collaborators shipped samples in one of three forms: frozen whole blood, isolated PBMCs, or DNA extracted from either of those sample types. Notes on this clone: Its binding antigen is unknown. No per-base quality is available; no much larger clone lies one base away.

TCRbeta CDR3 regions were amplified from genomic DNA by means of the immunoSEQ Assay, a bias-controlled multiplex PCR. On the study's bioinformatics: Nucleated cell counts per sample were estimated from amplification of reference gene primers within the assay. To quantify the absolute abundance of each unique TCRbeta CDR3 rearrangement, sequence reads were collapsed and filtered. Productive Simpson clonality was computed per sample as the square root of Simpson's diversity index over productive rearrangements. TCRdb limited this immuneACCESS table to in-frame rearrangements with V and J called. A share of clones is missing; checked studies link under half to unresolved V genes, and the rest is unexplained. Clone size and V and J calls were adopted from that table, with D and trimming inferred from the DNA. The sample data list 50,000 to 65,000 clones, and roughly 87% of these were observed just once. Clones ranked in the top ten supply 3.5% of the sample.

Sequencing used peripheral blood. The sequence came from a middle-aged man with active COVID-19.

For the CDR3, the sequence is CASSRNSGGAETQYF. The nucleotide sequence is given as TGTGCCAGCAGCCGGAATAGCGGGGGGGCGGAGACCCAGTACTTC. This chain is built from TRBV3-1 (or the pseudogene TRBV3-2) and TRBJ2-5, and 11 junction bases match TRBD2. V ends up 4 bases short and J 5 bases short, with an unmatched junction base count of 6. In the germline V gene (reference sequence), CDR1 corresponds to LGHDT and CDR2 to YNNKEL. The CDR3 holds 15 amino acids from the cysteine to the phenylalanine. The DNA shown is the 45-base CDR3, in frame from base 1.